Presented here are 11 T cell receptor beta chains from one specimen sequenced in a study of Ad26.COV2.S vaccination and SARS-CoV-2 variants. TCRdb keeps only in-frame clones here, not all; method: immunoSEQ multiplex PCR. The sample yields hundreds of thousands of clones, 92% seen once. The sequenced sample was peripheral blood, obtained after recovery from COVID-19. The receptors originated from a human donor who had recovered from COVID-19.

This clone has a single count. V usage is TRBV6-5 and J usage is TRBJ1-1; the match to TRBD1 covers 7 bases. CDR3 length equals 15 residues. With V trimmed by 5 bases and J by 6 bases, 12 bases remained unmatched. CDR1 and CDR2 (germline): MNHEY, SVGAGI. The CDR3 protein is CASSQGGAKTSEAFF. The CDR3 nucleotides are TGTGCCAGCAGTCAGGGGGGGGCGAAGACATCTGAAGCTTTCTTT.

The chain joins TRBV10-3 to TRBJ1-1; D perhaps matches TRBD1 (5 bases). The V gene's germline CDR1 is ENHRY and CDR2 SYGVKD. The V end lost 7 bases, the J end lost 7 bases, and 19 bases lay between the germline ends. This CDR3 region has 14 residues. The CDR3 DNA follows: TGTGCCATCACCCCCAGCCTCACAGGACATGAAGCTTTCTTT. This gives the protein CAITPSLTGHEAFF.

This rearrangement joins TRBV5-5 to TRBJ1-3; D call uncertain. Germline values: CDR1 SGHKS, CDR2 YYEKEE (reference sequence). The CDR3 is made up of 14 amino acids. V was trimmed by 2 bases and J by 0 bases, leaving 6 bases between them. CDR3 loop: CASSFRNSGNTIYF. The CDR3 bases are TGTGCCAGCAGCTTTCGTAACTCTGGAAACACCATATATTTT.

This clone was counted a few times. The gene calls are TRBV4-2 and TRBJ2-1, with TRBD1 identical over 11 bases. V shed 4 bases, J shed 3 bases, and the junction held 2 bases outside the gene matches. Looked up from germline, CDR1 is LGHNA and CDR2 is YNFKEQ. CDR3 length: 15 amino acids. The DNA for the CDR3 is TGTGCCAGCAGCCCGGGACAGGGGGACTACAATGAGCAGTTCTTC. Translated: CASSPGQGDYNEQFF.

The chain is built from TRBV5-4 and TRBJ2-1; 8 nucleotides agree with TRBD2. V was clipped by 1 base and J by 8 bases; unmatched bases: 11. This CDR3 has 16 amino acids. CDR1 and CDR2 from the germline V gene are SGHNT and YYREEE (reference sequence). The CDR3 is CASSLIGAISGDEQFF. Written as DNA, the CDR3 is TGTGCCAGCAGCTTGATTGGGGCGATTAGCGGGGATGAGCAGTTCTTC.

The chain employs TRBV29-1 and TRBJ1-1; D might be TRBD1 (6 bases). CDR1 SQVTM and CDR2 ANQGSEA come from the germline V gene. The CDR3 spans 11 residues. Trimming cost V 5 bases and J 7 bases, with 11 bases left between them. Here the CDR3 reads CSVSQGNEAFF. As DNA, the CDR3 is TGCAGCGTTTCGCAGGGGAATGAAGCTTTCTTT.

CDR3 protein: CASSIPGGFYNEQFF. The CDR3 region has the DNA TGTGCCAGTAGTATCCCCGGGGGCTTTTACAATGAGCAGTTCTTC. The rearrangement links TRBV19 to TRBJ2-1; D tentatively fits TRBD1 or TRBD2 (6 bases each). The CDR3 totals 15 residues. Trimming pared 3 bases from V and 4 bases from J, leaving 13 bases between. Germline CDR1 and CDR2: LNHDA and SQIVND (reference sequence).

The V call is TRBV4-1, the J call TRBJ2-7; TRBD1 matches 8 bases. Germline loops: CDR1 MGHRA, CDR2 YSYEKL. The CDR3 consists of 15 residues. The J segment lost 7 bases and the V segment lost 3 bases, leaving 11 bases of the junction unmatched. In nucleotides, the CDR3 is TGCGCCAGCAGCCAGACCGGGGACAGGCTAGGGGAGCAGTACTTC. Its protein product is CASSQTGDRLGEQYF.

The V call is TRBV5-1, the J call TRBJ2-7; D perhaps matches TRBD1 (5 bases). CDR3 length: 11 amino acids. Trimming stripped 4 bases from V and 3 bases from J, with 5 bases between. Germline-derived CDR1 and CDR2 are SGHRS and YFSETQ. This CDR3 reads CASSQGYEQYF. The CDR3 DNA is TGCGCCAGCAGCCAGGGCTACGAGCAGTACTTC.

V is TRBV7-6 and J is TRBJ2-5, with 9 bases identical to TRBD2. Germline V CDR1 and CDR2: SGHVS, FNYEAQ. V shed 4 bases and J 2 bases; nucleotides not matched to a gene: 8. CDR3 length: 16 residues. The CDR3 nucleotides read TGTGCCAGCAGCTCCCGGCGGGGGGGCCTACAAGAGACCCAGTACTTC. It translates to CASSSRRGGLQETQYF.

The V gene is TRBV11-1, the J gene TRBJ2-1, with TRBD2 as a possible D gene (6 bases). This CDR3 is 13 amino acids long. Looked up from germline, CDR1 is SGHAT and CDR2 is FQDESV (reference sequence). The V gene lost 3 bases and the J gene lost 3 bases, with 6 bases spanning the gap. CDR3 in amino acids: CASSLTSYNEQFF. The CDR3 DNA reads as TGTGCCAGCAGCTTGACTAGCTACAATGAGCAGTTCTTC.